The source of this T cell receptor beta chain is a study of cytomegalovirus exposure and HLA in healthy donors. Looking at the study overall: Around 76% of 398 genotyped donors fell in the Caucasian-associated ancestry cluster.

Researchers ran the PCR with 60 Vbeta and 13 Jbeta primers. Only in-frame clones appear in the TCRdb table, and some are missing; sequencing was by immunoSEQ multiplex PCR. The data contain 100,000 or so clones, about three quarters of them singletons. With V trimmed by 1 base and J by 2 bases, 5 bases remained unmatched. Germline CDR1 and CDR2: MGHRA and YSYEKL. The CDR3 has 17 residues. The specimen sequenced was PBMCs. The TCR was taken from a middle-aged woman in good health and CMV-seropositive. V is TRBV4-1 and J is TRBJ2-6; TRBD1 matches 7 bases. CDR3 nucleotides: TGCGCCAGCAGCCAAGCGACAGGGTCTACTGGGGCCAACGTCCTGACTTTC. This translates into CASSQATGSTGANVLTF.